This TCR beta chain came from a study of blood T cells in healthy people across ages. With a J-beta primer mix and a sample-barcoded 5' primer, a second PCR ran about 6 to 11 cycles. TCRdb recomputed calls from the 5' RACE reads with MiXCR, one row per CDR3 protein. The sample gives some 1.4 million distinct CDR3 sequences, roughly 45% of which show up once; less than 8% is in the top ten. Unmatched junction bases numbered 6, after V lost 4 bases and J lost 1 base. Per the germline V gene, CDR1 is SGHRS and CDR2 is YFSETQ. The CDR3 is made up of 16 amino acids. Comment on this clonotype: Its antigen is as yet unknown.

Study results and caveats: Diversity of TCR beta per million T cells declined in a roughly linear way with age.

About 10 milliliters of peripheral blood were drawn from each donor into EDTA-treated tubes. The receptor comes from a woman aged 18-29 years in good health. Sequenced material: blood. This chain links TRBV5-1 with TRBJ2-2; 8 bases line up with TRBD2. CDR3 loop: CASSPGREKNTGELFF. In DNA form, the CDR3 reads TGCGCCAGCAGCCCCGGGAGGGAGAAGAACACCGGGGAGCTGTTTTTT.